These T cell receptor beta chains were read from a single sample in a study of blood T cell repertoires in COVID-19. Assay used: immunoSEQ multiplex PCR; TCRdb lists only in-frame clones, some missing. The sample has about 180,000 clones, around four fifths seen once. The sample comprised peripheral blood. The source of these receptors is a woman in her 40s with COVID-19, enrolled during active disease. The CDR3 runs from the conserved cysteine through the conserved F or W. The D gene is left open where the match is weak. A row's size may be missing; if present it is once, few, many or a size class.

d_call j_call clone_size v_call cdr3_aa cdr3_nt
. TRBJ2-7 . TRBV6-2/TRBV6-3 CASSYSSVYEQYF TGTGCCAGCAGTTACTCTTCGGTCTACGAGCAGTACTTC
TRBD2 TRBJ2-7 once TRBV19 CASTPTGGIYEQYF TGTGCCAGTACCCCGACGGGAGGGATCTACGAGCAGTACTTC
TRBD2 TRBJ2-1 . TRBV13 CASSSLAGAENEQFF TGTGCCAGCAGCTCCCTAGCGGGAGCAGAGAATGAGCAGTTCTTC
TRBD2 TRBJ2-3 . TRBV5-1 CASSTGRTSGGTDTQYF TGCGCCAGCAGCACAGGTCGGACTAGCGGGGGCACAGATACGCAGTATTTT
. TRBJ1-6 . TRBV18 CASSPGERAPLHF TGTGCCAGCTCACCAGGGGAGAGGGCACCCCTCCACTTT
. TRBJ1-5 . TRBV7-9 CASSPTGDSNQPQHF TGTGCCAGCAGCCCGACAGGTGATAGCAATCAGCCCCAGCATTTT
. TRBJ2-2 . TRBV3-1/TRBV3-2 CASSLGATGELFF TGTGCCAGCAGCCTTGGGGCCACCGGGGAGCTGTTTTTT
TRBD2 TRBJ2-7 . TRBV4-2 CASSQLSTSGITYEQYF TGTGCCAGCAGCCAACTTTCGACTAGCGGGATTACCTACGAGCAGTACTTC
TRBD1 TRBJ2-7 once TRBV27 CASSHDRVSNEQYF TGTGCCAGCAGTCATGACAGGGTTTCCAACGAGCAGTACTTC
. TRBJ2-3 few TRBV20-1 CSGQRTDTQYF TGCAGTGGACAACGCACAGATACGCAGTATTTT
. TRBJ2-3 . TRBV9 CASSPGRDTQYF TGTGCCAGCAGCCCCGGTCGGGATACGCAGTATTTT
. TRBJ2-1 . TRBV4-1 CASSPRDNEQFF TGCGCCAGCAGCCCCCGGGACAATGAGCAGTTCTTC
TRBD1 TRBJ2-7 . TRBV28 CASSDPGQGNYEQYF TGTGCCAGCAGCGACCCGGGACAGGGGAACTACGAGCAGTACTTC
TRBD1 TRBJ2-5 . TRBV6-5 CASRPGAGGGETQYF TGTGCCAGCAGACCAGGGGCAGGGGGTGGGGAGACCCAGTACTTC
TRBD1 TRBJ1-3 . TRBV7-6 CASSIPTGFGNTIYF TGTGCCAGCAGCATACCGACAGGGTTCGGAAACACCATATATTTT
. TRBJ2-1 . TRBV7-3 CASSGGGLVPGVSNEQFF TGTGCCAGCAGCGGAGGAGGACTCGTCCCAGGGGTTAGCAATGAGCAGTTCTTC
. TRBJ1-5 . TRBV7-9 CASSPTGFDQPQHF TGTGCCAGCAGCCCCACAGGGTTCGATCAGCCCCAGCATTTT
. TRBJ2-3 . TRBV5-5 CASGGRDTQYF TGTGCCAGCGGGGGCAGAGATACGCAGTATTTT
. TRBJ1-1 . TRBV14 CASSRRTVGPSEAFF TGTGCCAGCAGCCGACGGACAGTTGGTCCTTCTGAAGCTTTCTTT
. TRBJ1-5 . TRBV6-2/TRBV6-3 CASSYLTKGRDQPQHF TGTGCCAGCAGTTACTTGACGAAGGGGCGCGATCAGCCCCAGCATTTT
. TRBJ2-7 . TRBV4-1 CASSPTGVGVNYEQYF TGCGCCAGCAGCCCCACCGGGGTCGGAGTTAACTACGAGCAGTACTTC
TRBD2 TRBJ2-3 . TRBV28 CASSLSIPLAGGTSTDTQYF TGTGCCAGCAGTTTATCCATCCCCTTAGCGGGGGGCACTAGCACAGATACGCAGTATTTT
TRBD2 TRBJ2-7 medium-sized TRBV19 CASSISGGAAGEQYF TGTGCCAGTAGTATAAGCGGGGGGGCCGCCGGCGAGCAGTACTTC
. TRBJ2-1 many TRBV21-1 CASSKGGDYFFLYNEQFF TGTGCCAGCAGCAAAGGGGGGGACTACTTCTTCCTTTACAATGAGCAGTTCTTC
TRBD2 TRBJ2-1 few TRBV4-1 CASSQGLAGVGYEQFF TGCGCCAGCAGCCAGGGACTAGCGGGAGTAGGATATGAGCAGTTCTTC
TRBD1 TRBJ1-1 once TRBV6-5 CASSYSGQGRGTEAFF TGTGCCAGCAGTTACTCGGGACAGGGGAGGGGGACTGAAGCTTTCTTT
TRBD2 TRBJ2-7 few TRBV10-3 CALWGGTSGTEQYF TGTGCCCTATGGGGGGGGACTAGCGGGACCGAGCAGTACTTC
TRBD2 TRBJ2-5 . TRBV2 CASRPIGAGDGKETQYF TGTGCCAGCAGACCTATTGGAGCGGGGGATGGTAAAGAGACCCAGTACTTC